This T cell receptor beta chain originates from a study of blood T cell repertoires in COVID-19. Across the whole study: Italy, Spain and the United States were the sources of the convalescent and acute COVID-19 samples. From T cells, B-cell-depleted T cells, or PBMCs came the material, which was cDNA or gDNA.

In the study's own analysis: Reference gene primer amplification gave nucleated cell count estimates. The data were produced by immunoSEQ multiplex PCR, yet TCRdb's version contains in-frame clones alone and is incomplete. Clone size and V and J calls were adopted from that table, with D and trimming inferred from the DNA. The table records roughly 100,000 clones, roughly 86% of them present only once. This clone came up once. The sequenced material came from peripheral blood. The source of this sequence is a middle-aged man with active or convalescent COVID-19.

The CDR3 nucleotides read TGTGCCAGCAGTTTAGGGATGGTAACAGGGCAGCCCCAGCATTTT. Protein product: CASSLGMVTGQPQHF. V gene TRBV27 combines with J gene TRBJ1-5, with TRBD1 as a possible D gene (6 bases). CDR1 is MNHEY, CDR2 SMNVEV, per germline (reference sequence). V gave up 2 bases and J gave up 7 bases, with 15 bases separating them. CDR3 length: 15 amino acids.